The next 26 T cell receptor beta chains were all read from a single sample in a study of OX40 agonist ivuxolimab in advanced cancers. Assay used: immunoSEQ multiplex PCR; TCRdb lists only in-frame clones, some missing. This table holds around 31,000 clones, more than 80% found once. This specimen was CD4+ or CD8+ T cells sorted from blood, taken in a trial of the OX40 agonist ivuxolimab. The receptors originated from an adult with an advanced solid tumor such as melanoma, head and neck, liver or kidney cancer.

V gene TRBV5-1 combines with J gene TRBJ1-4; D not resolved. The ends were cut back, 4 bases at V and 6 bases at J, with 16 bases in the middle. This CDR3 contains 15 residues. CDR1 is SGHRS and CDR2 is YFSETQ in the germline V gene. The CDR3 bases are TGCGCCAGCAGCCCCCGAGGCAGTCGGGATGAAAAACTGTTTTTT. Its translation: CASSPRGSRDEKLFF.

The gene calls are TRBV6-6 and TRBJ1-4; D is unresolved. The germline V gene has CDR1 MNHNY and CDR2 SVGAGI (reference sequence). Between the trimmed V and J ends, which lost 5 bases and 5 bases, there was a span of 12 bases. The CDR3 consists of 14 residues. The CDR3 is CASSLGRSNEKLFF. Here the CDR3 DNA reads TGTGCCAGCAGTCTAGGACGGTCAAATGAAAAACTGTTTTTT.

The gene calls are TRBV5-1 and TRBJ2-7, with 8 positions matching TRBD1. The CDR3 is 14 amino acids. J was trimmed by 3 bases and V by 3 bases; bases with no gene match: 5. The germline V gene has CDR1 SGHRS and CDR2 YFSETQ. This chain's CDR3 is CASSSDRALYEQYF. The CDR3, as DNA: TGCGCCAGCAGCTCGGACAGGGCCCTCTACGAGCAGTACTTC.

This clone was picked up a small number of times. The chain has TRBV29-1 and TRBJ1-2; D perhaps matches TRBD1 (6 bases). V was trimmed by 7 bases and J by 1 base, leaving 10 bases between them. From germline, CDR1 is SQVTM and CDR2 ANQGSEA. This CDR3 is 12 amino acids long. CDR3 region: CSAGTNNYGYTF. Here the CDR3 DNA reads TGCAGCGCCGGGACAAATAACTATGGCTACACCTTC. The full variable domain, with the rest looked up from reference TRBV29-1 and TRBJ1-2, is SAVISQKPSRDICQRGTSLTIQCQVDSQVTMMFWYRQQPGQSLTLIATANQGSEATYESGFVIDKFPISRPNLTFSTLTVSNMSPEDSSIYLCSAGTNNYGYTFGSGTRLTVV.

This rearrangement joins TRBV27 to TRBJ1-3, with 9 bases identical to TRBD1. Germline CDR1 and CDR2: MNHEY and SMNVEV (reference sequence). J was trimmed by 6 bases and V by 2 bases; bases with no gene match: 2. The CDR3 loop spans 14 amino acids. DNA for the CDR3: TGTGCCAGCAGTTTAGACAGGGGGTTAAACACCATATATTTT. It yields the protein CASSLDRGLNTIYF.

V and J are TRBV5-4 and TRBJ1-2; 7 bases match TRBD1. The V gene end was trimmed by 4 bases and the J gene end by 4 bases; junction bases not matched to a gene: 4. The CDR3 is 13 residues long. CDR1 is SGHNT, CDR2 YYREEE, per germline (reference sequence). In DNA, the CDR3 is TGTGCCAGCAGCGTGGACAGGTCCTATGGCTACACCTTC. It specifies CASSVDRSYGYTF. Full variable domain (missing parts from reference TRBV5-4 and TRBJ1-2): ETGVTQSPTHLIKTRGQQVTLRCSSQSGHNTVSWYQQALGQGPQFIFQYYREEENGRGNFPPRFSGLQFPNYSSELNVNALELDDSALYLCASSVDRSYGYTFGSGTRLTVV.

As to this clone: In the same sample, other DNA sequences code for this CDR3. The chain has TRBV4-3 and TRBJ2-3; no reliable D call. Per germline, CDR1 LGHNA and CDR2 YSLEER. The CDR3 sequence is 13 residues long. The V end was cut by 3 bases, the J end by 2 bases, with 6 bases between. CDR3 sequence (DNA): TGCGCCAGCAGCCAGACCTACACAGATACGCAGTATTTT. It encodes CASSQTYTDTQYF.

V is TRBV19 and J is TRBJ1-1, with 10 nucleotides matching TRBD1. Germline V gene data show CDR1 as LNHDA and CDR2 as SQIVND (reference sequence). The junction had 1 base not matched to a gene; V was cut back by 1 base and J by 5 bases. The CDR3 is 14 amino acids. CDR3: CASSIAGQGTEAFF. CDR3 nucleotides: TGTGCCAGTAGTATAGCGGGACAGGGGACTGAAGCTTTCTTT.

The chain uses TRBV4-1 and TRBJ2-3; 7 bases match TRBD2. The length of the CDR3 is 16 residues. CDR1 is MGHRA, CDR2 YSYEKL, per germline. With 0 bases clipped from V and 4 bases from J, the junction kept 7 bases outside the gene matches. Here the CDR3 DNA reads TGCGCCAGCAGCCAAGAGAGCGGGAAGGGGTCAGATACGCAGTATTTT. Translating it yields CASSQESGKGSDTQYF.

The rearrangement links TRBV27 to TRBJ2-3; tentative D call: TRBD2 (6 bases). Germline CDR1 MNHEY, CDR2 SMNVEV (reference sequence). Deletions cut 1 base from V and 8 bases from J, with 13 bases between. This CDR3 has 14 amino acids. CDR3 loop: CASSLFRDFGTQYF. CDR3 bases: TGTGCCAGCAGTTTATTCCGGGACTTCGGTACGCAGTATTTT.

The chain uses TRBV9 and TRBJ2-3; 7 bases align to TRBD1. This CDR3 is built from 14 residues. V was pared by 4 bases and J by 3 bases, with 5 bases of the junction left unmatched. The V gene's germline CDR1 is SGDLS and CDR2 YYNGEE. The CDR3 loop reads CASSLRGRTDTQYF. The CDR3 DNA reads TGTGCCAGCAGCTTGAGGGGGCGGACAGATACGCAGTATTTT.

This sequence joins TRBV19 and TRBJ1-5; TRBD1 matches 10 bases. Germline CDR1 LNHDA, CDR2 SQIVND (reference sequence). The CDR3 has 18 residues. V gave up 5 bases and J gave up 0 bases; unmatched junction bases: 10. The CDR3 bases are TGTGCCAGTAGTGGACGACAGGGGGCCGTTTATAGCAATCAGCCCCAGCATTTT. The encoded protein is CASSGRQGAVYSNQPQHF.

J is TRBJ2-1 and V is TRBV5-8; 9 nucleotides agree with TRBD2. CDR3 length: 19 amino acids. Per germline, CDR1 SGHTS and CDR2 YDEGEE. With V trimmed by 0 bases and J by 0 bases, 10 bases remained unmatched. The CDR3 is CASSLANGGRGSSYNEQFF. The CDR3 DNA follows: TGTGCCAGCAGCTTGGCCAATGGCGGGAGGGGAAGCTCCTACAATGAGCAGTTCTTC.

This CDR3 is CASKSEGGVAFF. The CDR3 DNA is TGCGCCAGCAAGTCCGAGGGAGGCGTAGCTTTCTTT. The chain couples TRBV5-1 to TRBJ1-1; no firm D call. CDR3 length: 12 amino acids. Trimming stripped 6 bases from V and 10 bases from J, with 16 bases between. Germline V gene sequence: CDR1 SGHRS, CDR2 YFSETQ.

The chain couples TRBV28 to TRBJ2-2; TRBD2 aligns across 7 bases. This CDR3 comprises 15 residues. Germline V gives CDR1 MDHEN, CDR2 SYDVKM. Trimming at V came to 6 bases and at J to 1 base, leaving 5 bases not matched to a gene. The CDR3 DNA reads TGTGCCAGCAGAAGAAGCGGGATGAACACCGGGGAGCTGTTTTTT. It translates to CASRRSGMNTGELFF.

The chain uses TRBV5-3 and TRBJ1-4; a weak D match, TRBD1 (6 bases). TRBV5-3 is filed as an ORF, its function uncertain. This CDR3 comprises 19 residues. V was trimmed by 4 bases and J by 8 bases, leaving 30 bases between them. CDR3 bases: TGTGCCAGAAGCCTGGGGCCCGCCCAAGGGGGATCGCTGGAGGAAAAACTGTTTTTT. Protein: CARSLGPAQGGSLEEKLFF.

CDR3 residues: CASSFTQREWETQYF. The CDR3 region has the DNA TGTGCCAGCAGCTTCACCCAGCGGGAGTGGGAGACCCAGTACTTC. The chain has TRBV11-2 and TRBJ2-5; 8 bases line up with TRBD2. V lost 3 bases, J lost 5 bases, and 8 bases stayed unmatched. The CDR3 spans 15 residues. CDR1 and CDR2 from the germline V gene are SGHAT and FQNNGV.

CDR3 region: CASSRDRGRRFGYTF. The CDR3 nucleotides are TGTGCCAGCAGTAGGGACAGGGGGCGGAGATTCGGCTACACCTTC. This sequence joins TRBV6-5 and TRBJ1-2, with TRBD1 identical over 12 bases. V was pared by 5 bases and J by 8 bases, with 9 bases of the junction left unmatched. The CDR3 loop spans 15 amino acids. CDR1 and CDR2 (germline): MNHEY, SVGAGI.

The V gene is TRBV28, the J gene TRBJ1-3; tentatively, D is TRBD1 (5 bases). The germline gives CDR1 MDHEN, CDR2 SYDVKM. V gave up 0 bases and J gave up 0 bases, with 6 bases separating them. This CDR3 region has 15 residues. The CDR3 DNA is TGTGCCAGCAGTTTATGGACAGCCTCTGGAAACACCATATATTTT. It is translated as CASSLWTASGNTIYF.

The rearrangement uses TRBV27 and TRBJ1-2; D gene ambiguous. The CDR3 is 16 residues long. Trimming removed 3 bases at V and 8 bases at J, with 22 bases between. CDR1 is MNHEY and CDR2 is SMNVEV in the germline V gene (reference sequence). CDR3 in DNA: TGTGCCAGCAGTTTCGGCGGATGGGAGGGCCCTGGGGGCTACACCTTC. Amino acid sequence: CASSFGGWEGPGGYTF.

The rearrangement uses TRBV28 and TRBJ2-7, with D perhaps TRBD1 (5 bases). The V gene lost 5 bases and the J gene lost 6 bases, with 17 bases spanning the gap. The CDR3 runs 14 residues. From germline, CDR1 is MDHEN and CDR2 SYDVKM. CDR3 sequence reads: CASSPATAGREQYF. The CDR3, as DNA: TGTGCCAGCAGTCCCGCTACGGCAGGGCGCGAGCAGTACTTC.

This chain uses TRBV7-3 with TRBJ2-2; 8 nucleotides align to TRBD2. CDR1 is SGHTA, CDR2 FQGTGA, per germline. This CDR3 has 15 residues. With 6 bases clipped from V and 0 bases from J, the junction kept 3 bases outside the gene matches. CDR3: CASRPGLANTGELFF. The CDR3 DNA reads TGTGCCAGCAGACCGGGACTAGCGAACACCGGGGAGCTGTTTTTT.

The chain joins TRBV5-1 to TRBJ1-1; D not resolved. Trimming pared 0 bases from V and 2 bases from J, leaving 8 bases between. The germline V gene has CDR1 SGHRS and CDR2 YFSETQ. The CDR3 totals 14 residues. The CDR3 is CASSLAVGNTEAFF. DNA of the CDR3: TGCGCCAGCAGCTTGGCGGTGGGAAACACTGAAGCTTTCTTT.

The chain carries TRBV6-1 and TRBJ1-5, with 7 bases that match TRBD1. V lost 6 bases and J lost 4; bases outside the gene matches: 6. This CDR3 contains 14 residues. Germline CDR1 is MNHNS and CDR2 is SASEGT. CDR3 nucleotides: TGTGCCAGCAGAAACAGGGGCGGGAATCAGCCCCAGCATTTT. Protein product: CASRNRGGNQPQHF.

DNA of the CDR3: TGTGCCAGCTCACCTCGGGGGACGAACACCGGGGAGCTGTTTTTT. It codes for CASSPRGTNTGELFF. This chain connects TRBV18 to TRBJ2-2; perhaps TRBD2 as D (6 bases). The CDR3 loop spans 15 amino acids. Trimming shortened V by 3 bases and J by 0 bases, and 8 bases separated the two germline ends. CDR1 is KGHSH and CDR2 is LQKENI in the germline V gene.

This clone came up a few times. The rearrangement joins TRBV5-1 to TRBJ2-2; D is uncertain. Germline CDR1 is SGHRS and CDR2 is YFSETQ. This CDR3 contains 14 residues. Trimming shortened V by 0 bases and J by 4 bases, and 7 bases separated the two germline ends. Here the CDR3 reads CASSLVQATGELFF. CDR3 nucleotides: TGCGCCAGCAGCTTGGTGCAGGCCACCGGGGAGCTGTTTTTT. Full variable domain (rest looked up from reference TRBV5-1 and TRBJ2-2): KAGVTQTPRYLIKTRGQQVTLSCSPISGHRSVSWYQQTPGQGLQFLFEYFSETQRNKGNFPGRFSGRQFSNSRSEMNVSTLELGDSALYLCASSLVQATGELFFGEGSRLTVL.